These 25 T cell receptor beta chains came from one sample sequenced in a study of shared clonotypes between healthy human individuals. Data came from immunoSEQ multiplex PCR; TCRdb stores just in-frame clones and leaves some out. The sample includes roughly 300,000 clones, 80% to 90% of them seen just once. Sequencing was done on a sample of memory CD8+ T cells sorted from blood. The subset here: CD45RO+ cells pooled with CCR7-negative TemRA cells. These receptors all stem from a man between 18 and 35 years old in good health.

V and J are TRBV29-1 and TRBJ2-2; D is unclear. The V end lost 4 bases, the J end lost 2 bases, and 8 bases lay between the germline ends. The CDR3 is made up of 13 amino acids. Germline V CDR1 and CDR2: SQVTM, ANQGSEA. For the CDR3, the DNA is TGCAGCGTTGTAATGGAAAACACCGGGGAGCTGTTTTTT. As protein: CSVVMENTGELFF.

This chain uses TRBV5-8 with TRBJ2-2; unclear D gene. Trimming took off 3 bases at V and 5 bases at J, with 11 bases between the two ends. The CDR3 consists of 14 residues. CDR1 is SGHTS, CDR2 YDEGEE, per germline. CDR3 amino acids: CASSSIIGTGELFF. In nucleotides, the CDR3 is TGTGCCAGCAGCTCCATTATCGGGACCGGGGAGCTGTTTTTT.

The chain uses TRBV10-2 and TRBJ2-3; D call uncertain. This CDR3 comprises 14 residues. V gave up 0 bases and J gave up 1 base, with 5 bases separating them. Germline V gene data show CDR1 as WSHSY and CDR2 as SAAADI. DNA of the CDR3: TGCGCCAGCAGTGAGTCCACCCGCACAGATACGCAGTATTTT. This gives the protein CASSESTRTDTQYF.

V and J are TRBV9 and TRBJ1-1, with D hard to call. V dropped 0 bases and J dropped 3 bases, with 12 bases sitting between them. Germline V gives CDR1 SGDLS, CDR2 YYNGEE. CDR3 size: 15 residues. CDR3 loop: CASSVEGGIDTEAFF. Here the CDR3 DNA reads TGTGCCAGCAGCGTAGAGGGAGGAATCGACACTGAAGCTTTCTTT.

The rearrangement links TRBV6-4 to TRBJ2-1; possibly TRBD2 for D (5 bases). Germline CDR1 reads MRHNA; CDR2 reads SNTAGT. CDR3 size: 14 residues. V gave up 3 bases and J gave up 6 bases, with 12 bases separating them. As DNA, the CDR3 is TGTGCCAGCAGTGAGCATCCGGGGTTCAATGAGCAGTTCTTC. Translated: CASSEHPGFNEQFF.

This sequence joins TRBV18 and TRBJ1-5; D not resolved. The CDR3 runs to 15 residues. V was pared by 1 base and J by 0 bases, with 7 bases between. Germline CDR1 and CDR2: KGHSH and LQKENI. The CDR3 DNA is TGTGCCAGCTCACCACAGGGTTATAGCAATCAGCCCCAGCATTTT. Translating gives CASSPQGYSNQPQHF.

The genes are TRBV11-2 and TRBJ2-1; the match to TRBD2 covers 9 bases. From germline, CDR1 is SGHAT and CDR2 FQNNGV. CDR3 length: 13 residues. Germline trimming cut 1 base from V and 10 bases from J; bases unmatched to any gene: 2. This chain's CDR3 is CASSLAGLAEQFF. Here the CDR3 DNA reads TGTGCCAGCAGCTTAGCCGGACTAGCGGAGCAGTTCTTC.

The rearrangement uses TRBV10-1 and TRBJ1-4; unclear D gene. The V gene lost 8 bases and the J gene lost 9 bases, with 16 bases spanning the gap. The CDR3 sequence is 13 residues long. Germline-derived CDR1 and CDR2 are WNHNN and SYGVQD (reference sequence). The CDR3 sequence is CASPAEIHQKLFF. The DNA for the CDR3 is TGCGCCAGCCCGGCGGAAATTCATCAAAAACTGTTTTTT.

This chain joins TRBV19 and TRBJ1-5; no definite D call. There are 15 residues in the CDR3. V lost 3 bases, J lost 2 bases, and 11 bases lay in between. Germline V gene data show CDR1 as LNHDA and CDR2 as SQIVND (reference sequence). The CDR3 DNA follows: TGTGCCAGTAGTATGGTTTGCAGAGGCAATCAGCCCCAGCATTTT. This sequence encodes CASSMVCRGNQPQHF.

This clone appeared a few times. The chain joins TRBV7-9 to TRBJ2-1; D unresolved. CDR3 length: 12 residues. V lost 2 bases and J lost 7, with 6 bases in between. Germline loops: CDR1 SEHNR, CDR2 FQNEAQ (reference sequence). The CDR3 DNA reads TGTGCCAGCAGCTTAACCCAAAATGAGCAGTTCTTC. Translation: CASSLTQNEQFF.

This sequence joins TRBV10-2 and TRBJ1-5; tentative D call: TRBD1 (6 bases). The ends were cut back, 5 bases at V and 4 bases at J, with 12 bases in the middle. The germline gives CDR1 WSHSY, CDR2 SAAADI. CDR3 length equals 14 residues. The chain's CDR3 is CASSPTGQNQPQHF. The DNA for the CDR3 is TGCGCCAGCAGTCCTACAGGGCAAAATCAGCCCCAGCATTTT.

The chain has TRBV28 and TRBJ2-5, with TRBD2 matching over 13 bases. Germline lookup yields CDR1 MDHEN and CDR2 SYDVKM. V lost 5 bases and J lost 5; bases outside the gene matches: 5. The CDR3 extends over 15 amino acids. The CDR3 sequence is CASSVTSGGAETQYF. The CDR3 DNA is TGTGCCAGCAGTGTTACTAGCGGGGGGGCGGAGACCCAGTACTTC.

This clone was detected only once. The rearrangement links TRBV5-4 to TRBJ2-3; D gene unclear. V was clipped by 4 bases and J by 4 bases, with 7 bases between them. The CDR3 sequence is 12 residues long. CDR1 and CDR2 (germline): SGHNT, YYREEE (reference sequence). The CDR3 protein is CASSPFPDTQYF. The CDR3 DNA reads TGTGCCAGCAGCCCGTTTCCAGATACGCAGTATTTT.

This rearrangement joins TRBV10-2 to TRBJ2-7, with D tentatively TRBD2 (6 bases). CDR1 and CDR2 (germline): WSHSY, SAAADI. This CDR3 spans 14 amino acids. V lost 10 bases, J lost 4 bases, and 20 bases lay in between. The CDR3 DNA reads TGCGCCACCGGGAGTGGGCTGACTACTTACGAGCAGTACTTC. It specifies CATGSGLTTYEQYF.

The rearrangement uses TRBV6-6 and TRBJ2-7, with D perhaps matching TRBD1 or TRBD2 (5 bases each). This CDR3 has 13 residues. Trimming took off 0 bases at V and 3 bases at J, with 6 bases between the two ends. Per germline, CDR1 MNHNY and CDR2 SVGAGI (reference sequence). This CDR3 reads CASSYSGDYEQYF. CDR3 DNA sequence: TGTGCCAGCAGTTACTCGGGGGACTACGAGCAGTACTTC.

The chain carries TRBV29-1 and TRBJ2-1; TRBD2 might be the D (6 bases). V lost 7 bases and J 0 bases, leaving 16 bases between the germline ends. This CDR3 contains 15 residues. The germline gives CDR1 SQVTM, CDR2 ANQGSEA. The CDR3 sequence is CSAVGTLISYNEQFF. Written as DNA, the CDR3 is TGCAGCGCCGTCGGGACTCTGATCTCCTACAATGAGCAGTTCTTC.

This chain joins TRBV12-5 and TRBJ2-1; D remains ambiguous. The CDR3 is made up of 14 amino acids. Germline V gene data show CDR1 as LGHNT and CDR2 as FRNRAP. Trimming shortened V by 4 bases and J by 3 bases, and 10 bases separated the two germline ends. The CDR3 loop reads CASGSADGYNEQFF. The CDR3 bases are TGTGCTAGTGGTTCGGCAGACGGCTACAATGAGCAGTTCTTC.

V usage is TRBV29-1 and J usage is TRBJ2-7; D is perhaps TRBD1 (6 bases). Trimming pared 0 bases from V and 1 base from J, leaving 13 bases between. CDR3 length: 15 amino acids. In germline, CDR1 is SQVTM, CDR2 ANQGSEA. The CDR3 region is CSVEDSRGLSYEQYF. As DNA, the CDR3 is TGCAGCGTTGAAGATAGCAGGGGTCTATCCTACGAGCAGTACTTC.

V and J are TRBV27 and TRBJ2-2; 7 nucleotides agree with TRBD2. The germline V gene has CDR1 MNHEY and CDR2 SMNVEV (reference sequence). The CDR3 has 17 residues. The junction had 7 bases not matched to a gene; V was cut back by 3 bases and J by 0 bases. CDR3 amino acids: CASSFAGAIANTGELFF. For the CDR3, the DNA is TGTGCCAGCAGTTTCGCGGGAGCCATCGCGAACACCGGGGAGCTGTTTTTT.

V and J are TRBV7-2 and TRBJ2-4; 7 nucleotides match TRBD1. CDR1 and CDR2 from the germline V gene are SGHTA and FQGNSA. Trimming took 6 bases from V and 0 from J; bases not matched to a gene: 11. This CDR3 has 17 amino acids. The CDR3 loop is CASRPTDRRLAKNIQYF. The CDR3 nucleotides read TGTGCCAGCAGACCGACGGACAGGCGTTTAGCCAAAAACATTCAGTACTTC.

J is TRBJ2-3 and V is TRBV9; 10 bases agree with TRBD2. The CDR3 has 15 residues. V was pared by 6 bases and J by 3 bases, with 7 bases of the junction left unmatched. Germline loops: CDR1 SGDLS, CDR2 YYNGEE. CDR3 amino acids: CASNAAGGDTDTQYF. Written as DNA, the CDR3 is TGTGCCAGCAACGCAGCGGGAGGGGATACAGATACGCAGTATTTT.

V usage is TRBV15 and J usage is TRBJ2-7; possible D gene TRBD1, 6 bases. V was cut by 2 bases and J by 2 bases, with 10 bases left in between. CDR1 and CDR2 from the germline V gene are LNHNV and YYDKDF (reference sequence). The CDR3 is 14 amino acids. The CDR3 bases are TGTGCCACCAGCAGATACACAGGGACCTACGAGCAGTACTTC. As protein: CATSRYTGTYEQYF.

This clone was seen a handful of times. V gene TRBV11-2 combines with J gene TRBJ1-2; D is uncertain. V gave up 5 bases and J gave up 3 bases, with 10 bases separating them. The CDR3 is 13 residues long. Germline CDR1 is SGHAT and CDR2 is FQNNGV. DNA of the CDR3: TGTGCCAGCAGCCCGACCTCGGACTATGGCTACACCTTC. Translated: CASSPTSDYGYTF.

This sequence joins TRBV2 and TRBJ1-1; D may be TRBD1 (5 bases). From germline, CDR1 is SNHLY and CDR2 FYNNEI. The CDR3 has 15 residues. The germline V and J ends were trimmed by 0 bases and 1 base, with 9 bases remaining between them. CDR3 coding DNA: TGTGCCAGCAGTGAAGCCTTCAGGGCGAACACTGAAGCTTTCTTT. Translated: CASSEAFRANTEAFF.

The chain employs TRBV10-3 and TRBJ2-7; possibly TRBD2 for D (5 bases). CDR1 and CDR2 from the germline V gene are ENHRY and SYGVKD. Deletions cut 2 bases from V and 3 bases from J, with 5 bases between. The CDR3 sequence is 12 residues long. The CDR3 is CAISERDYEQYF. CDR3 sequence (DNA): TGTGCCATCAGTGAGCGGGACTACGAGCAGTACTTC.